These T cell receptor beta chains were read from a single sample in a study of T cell changes during pregnancy in multiple sclerosis. TCRdb keeps only in-frame clones here, not all; method: immunoSEQ multiplex PCR. Here the sample spans 60,000 or so clones, roughly 89% being singletons. The material sequenced was CD4+ T cells from peripheral blood mononuclear cells, taken after pregnancy. These receptors all stem from a female donor in good health, enrolled as a control in a pregnancy study. The CDR3 runs from the conserved cysteine through the conserved F or W. D genes are given only for firm matches. Clone size is shown for a subset of rows, as once, few, many or a class of expanded clone.

D gene	V gene	J gene	clone size	CDR3 protein	CDR3 DNA
-	TRBV4-1	TRBJ1-3	-	CASSRGGGGASGNTIYF	TGCGCCAGCAGCCGCGGGGGCGGGGGGGCATCGGGAAACACCATATATTTT
-	TRBV7-2	TRBJ1-2	once	CASSLDGIGYGYTF	TGTGCCAGCAGCTTAGACGGTATTGGCTATGGCTACACCTTC
-	TRBV25-1	TRBJ1-5	few	CASRQGNQPQHF	TGTGCCAGCAGACAGGGAAATCAGCCCCAGCATTTT
-	TRBV6-1	TRBJ1-6	-	CASSASGSPLHF	TGTGCCAGCAGTGCCTCGGGTTCACCCCTCCACTTT
TRBD1	TRBV7-9	TRBJ1-1	-	CASSFRGLGTEAFF	TGTGCCAGCAGCTTTAGGGGGCTAGGTACTGAAGCTTTCTTT
TRBD1	TRBV5-1	TRBJ2-7	-	CASSLGTGRNEQYF	TGCGCCAGCAGCTTGGGGACAGGGAGGAACGAGCAGTACTTC
TRBD1	TRBV19	TRBJ2-2	once	CASSKNRQGGTGELFF	TGTGCCAGTAGTAAGAACAGACAGGGGGGCACCGGGGAGCTGTTTTTT
TRBD1	TRBV19	TRBJ1-2	-	CASTLRGNYGYTF	TGTGCCAGTACCCTCAGGGGGAACTATGGCTACACCTTC
TRBD1	TRBV27	TRBJ2-2	-	CASSLQGAVPGELFF	TGTGCCAGCAGTTTACAGGGGGCTGTACCGGGGGAGCTGTTTTTT
-	TRBV7-3	TRBJ2-5	-	CASSSLGEGGETQYF	TGTGCCAGCAGCTCCCTGGGAGAGGGCGGAGAGACCCAGTACTTC
TRBD1	TRBV7-2	TRBJ1-4	-	CASSLGQGVANEKLFF	TGTGCCAGCAGCTTAGGGCAGGGGGTAGCTAATGAAAAACTGTTTTTT
-	TRBV30	TRBJ1-2	-	CAWSVHQDGDYGYTF	TGTGCCTGGAGTGTACACCAGGACGGGGACTATGGCTACACCTTC
-	TRBV7-9	TRBJ1-2	-	CASSPVGPYYGYTF	TGTGCCAGCAGCCCCGTGGGGCCGTACTATGGCTACACCTTC
-	TRBV9	TRBJ2-2	-	CASSVEETDIPNTGELFF	TGTGCCAGCAGCGTAGAGGAGACGGACATCCCGAACACCGGGGAGCTGTTTTTT
TRBD1	TRBV29-1	TRBJ1-2	few	CSVGQGDSVGYGYTF	TGCAGCGTTGGGCAGGGGGATTCTGTTGGGTATGGCTACACCTTC
-	TRBV11-3	TRBJ2-2	-	CASSLRLGTGELFF	TGTGCCAGCAGCTTGAGGTTGGGCACCGGGGAGCTGTTTTTT
TRBD2	TRBV19	TRBJ2-1	few	CASSILAGRNSYNEQFF	TGTGCCAGTAGTATACTAGCGGGACGCAACTCCTACAATGAGCAGTTCTTC
TRBD1	TRBV6-6	TRBJ2-2	-	CASRTQGQGPAGELFF	TGTGCCAGCAGGACCCAGGGACAGGGACCCGCCGGGGAGCTGTTTTTT
TRBD1	TRBV29-1	TRBJ2-2	-	CSVLRTGANTGELFF	TGCAGCGTTCTCCGGACAGGGGCGAACACCGGGGAGCTGTTTTTT
-	TRBV7-3	TRBJ1-2	-	CASSEQDGGGYTF	TGTGCCAGCAGCGAACAGGACGGTGGAGGCTACACCTTC
-	TRBV18	TRBJ1-2	-	CASSPSDSFLVYGYTF	TGTGCCAGCTCACCTTCGGACAGTTTTTTGGTCTATGGCTACACCTTC
TRBD1	TRBV7-2	TRBJ1-1	-	CASSQEGQIVTEAFF	TGTGCCAGCAGCCAGGAGGGACAGATTGTCACTGAAGCTTTCTTT
-	TRBV19	TRBJ1-2	-	CASSITENYGYTF	TGTGCCAGTAGTATAACTGAGAACTATGGCTACACCTTC
-	TRBV2	TRBJ1-1	-	CASSEARGTEAFF	TGTGCCAGCAGTGAAGCCCGGGGGACTGAAGCTTTCTTT
-	TRBV19	TRBJ1-1	-	CASQGQRTTRNTEAFF	TGTGCCAGCCAGGGACAACGAACCACACGGAACACTGAAGCTTTCTTT
-	TRBV5-1	TRBJ2-5	-	CASSLNRSGIQQETQYF	TGCGCCAGCAGCCTGAACCGATCAGGGATACAACAAGAGACCCAGTACTTC
-	TRBV5-4	TRBJ2-7	-	CASRPWGLSYEQYF	TGTGCCAGCAGACCCTGGGGCCTGTCCTACGAGCAGTACTTC
TRBD1	TRBV19	TRBJ2-7	-	CASSIRDRAYEQYF	TGTGCCAGTAGTATTAGGGACAGAGCCTACGAGCAGTACTTC
-	TRBV5-8	TRBJ2-7	-	CASSLVHYKQYF	TGTGCCAGCAGCTTGGTTCACTACAAGCAGTACTTC
TRBD1	TRBV19	TRBJ2-5	once	CASSIRGGEETQYF	TGTGCCAGTAGTATTCGAGGGGGCGAAGAGACCCAGTACTTC
TRBD2	TRBV5-1	TRBJ2-5	-	CASSTFISGGGETQYF	TGCGCCAGCAGCACCTTCATTAGCGGGGGAGGAGAGACCCAGTACTTC